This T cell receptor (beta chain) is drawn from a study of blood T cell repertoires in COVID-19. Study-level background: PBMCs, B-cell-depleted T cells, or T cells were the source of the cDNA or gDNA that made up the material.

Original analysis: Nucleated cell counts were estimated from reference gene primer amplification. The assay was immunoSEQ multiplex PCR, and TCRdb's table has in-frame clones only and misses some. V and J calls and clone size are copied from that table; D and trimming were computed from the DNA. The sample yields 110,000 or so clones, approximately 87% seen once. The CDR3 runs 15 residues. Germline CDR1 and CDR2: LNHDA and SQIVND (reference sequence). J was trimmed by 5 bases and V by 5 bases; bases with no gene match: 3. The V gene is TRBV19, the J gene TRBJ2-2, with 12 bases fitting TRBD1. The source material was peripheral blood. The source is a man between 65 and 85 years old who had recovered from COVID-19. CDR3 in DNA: TGTGCCAGTAGTGGGACAGGGGGCTGGACCGGGGAGCTGTTTTTT. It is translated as CASSGTGGWTGELFF.